Listed here are 26 T cell receptor beta chains from one sample, sequenced in a study of T-cell memory formation after mild COVID-19. TCRdb passed the 5' RACE reads through MiXCR, listing each CDR3 protein once. The table includes around 200,000 distinct CDR3 sequences, about 11% detected once. Sequencing was carried out using PBMCs or a T cell subset sorted from them (not recorded which). Receptors originate from a man aged 18 to 29 who had mild COVID-19 (a few samples of this study predate the infection). Cell type and time point are not known.

CDR3 nucleotides: TGTGCCAGCAGTTTGGGACAGGGGCTGCAAGAGACCCAGTACTTC. Its protein product is CASSLGQGLQETQYF. The chain has TRBV28 and TRBJ2-5, with 10 bases lining up with TRBD1. Germline lookup yields CDR1 MDHEN and CDR2 SYDVKM. With 3 bases clipped from V and 2 bases from J, the junction kept 3 bases outside the gene matches. The CDR3 is made up of 15 amino acids. The whole variable domain, remainder taken from reference TRBV28 and TRBJ2-5, is DVKVTQSSRYLVKRTGEKVFLECVQDMDHENMFWYRQDPGLGLRLIYFSYDVKMKEKGDIPEGYSVSREKKERFSLILESASTNQTSMYLCASSLGQGLQETQYFGPGTRLLVL.

This clonotype was counted many times. This rearrangement joins TRBV9 to TRBJ1-1; D not resolved. V gave up 0 bases and J gave up 1 base, with 4 bases separating them. The length of the CDR3 is 13 residues. Germline V gives CDR1 SGDLS, CDR2 YYNGEE. CDR3 region: CASSVGTNTEAFF. CDR3 sequence (DNA): TGTGCCAGCAGCGTAGGGACGAACACTGAAGCTTTCTTT.

This chain connects TRBV7-2 to TRBJ1-5; D ambiguous. The CDR3 spans 13 residues. V lost 5 bases and J 3 bases, leaving 8 bases between the germline ends. Germline-derived CDR1 and CDR2 are SGHTA and FQGNSA. This chain's CDR3 is CASSLDVNQPQHF. The CDR3 nucleotides read TGTGCCAGCAGCCTGGACGTCAATCAGCCCCAGCATTTT.

This clonotype has ten or more counts. The chain links TRBV9 to TRBJ2-6, with 7 nucleotides matching TRBD2. The CDR3 runs 17 residues. V was clipped by 3 bases and J by 5 bases; unmatched bases: 11. Germline CDR1 reads SGDLS; CDR2 reads YYNGEE. CDR3 loop: CASSAGLELWRANVLTF. The CDR3 region has the DNA TGTGCCAGCAGCGCCGGACTAGAGCTCTGGAGGGCCAACGTCCTGACTTTC.

This clonotype was counted ten times or more. The CDR3 DNA is TGTGCCAGCAGCCGGACCGATTACACAGATACGCAGTATTTT. It is translated as CASSRTDYTDTQYF. This chain connects TRBV7-2 to TRBJ2-3; no clear D. The CDR3 loop spans 14 amino acids. CDR1 is SGHTA and CDR2 is FQGNSA in the germline V gene. V was trimmed by 5 bases and J by 2 bases, leaving 11 bases between them.

This clonotype has a handful of counts. This chain joins TRBV5-1 and TRBJ2-2; possibly TRBD2 for D (7 bases). The V and J ends lost 3 bases and 2 bases respectively, with 14 bases between them. CDR3 length: 16 amino acids. The germline V gene encodes CDR1 SGHRS and CDR2 YFSETQ. This CDR3 reads CASSWGGTSNTGELFF. As DNA, the CDR3 is TGCGCCAGCAGCTGGGGAGGGACATCCAACACCGGGGAGCTGTTTTTT.

The chain is built from TRBV21-1 and TRBJ2-7; TRBD2, the table's D call, lacks a check against the DNA. TRBV21-1 is given as a pseudogene. The CDR3 extends over 11 amino acids. The CDR3 here is CASRGLREQYV. CDR3 in DNA: TGTGCCAGCAGGGGACTGAGAGAGCAGTACGTC.

The chain is built from TRBV6-2 or TRBV6-3 and TRBJ1-5; TRBD1 is a possible D gene (6 bases). The CDR3 is made up of 14 amino acids. CDR1 MNHEY and CDR2 SVGEGT come from the germline V gene. Trimming left V 6 bases short and J 11 bases short, with 20 bases between. DNA of the CDR3: TGTGCCAGCAGCGAGGATAACAGGGCTATAACCCAGCATTTT. Translating it yields CASSEDNRAITQHF.

This chain uses TRBV9 with TRBJ2-4, with 10 bases identical to TRBD2. Trimming removed 1 base from V and 8 bases from J; junction bases left unmatched: 3. Germline lookup yields CDR1 SGDLS and CDR2 YYNGEE. The CDR3 contains 14 residues. The CDR3 is CASSVTTSGDIQYF. The CDR3, as DNA: TGTGCCAGCAGCGTAACCACTAGCGGGGACATTCAGTACTTC.

The sample holds a few counts of this clonotype. This chain links TRBV15 with TRBJ1-2; D is unresolved. The germline gives CDR1 LNHNV, CDR2 YYDKDF (reference sequence). V dropped 7 bases and J dropped 0 bases, with 9 bases sitting between them. There are 13 residues in the CDR3. In DNA, the CDR3 is TGTGCCACCAACCTCGGGACTAACTATGGCTACACCTTC. Translation gives CATNLGTNYGYTF. The full variable domain, completed using reference TRBV15 and TRBJ1-2, is DAMVIQNPRYQVTQFGKPVTLSCSQTLNHNVMYWYQQKSSQAPKLLFHYYDKDFNNEADTPDNFQSRRPNTSFCFLDIRSPGLGDTAMYLCATNLGTNYGYTFGSGTRLTVV.

V is TRBV27 and J is TRBJ2-7; either TRBD1 or TRBD2 may supply D (7 bases each). Germline CDR1 is MNHEY and CDR2 is SMNVEV (reference sequence). The CDR3 is 15 residues long. V dropped 7 bases and J dropped 5 bases, with 21 bases sitting between them. The DNA for the CDR3 is TGTGCCAGCAAACCAGCAGGGGGGGTTGAGGACGAGCAGTACTTC. The encoded protein is CASKPAGGVEDEQYF.

This clonotype appeared a few times. The chain uses TRBV4-3 and TRBJ2-4; tentative D call: TRBD1 (6 bases). Germline loops: CDR1 LGHNA, CDR2 YSLEER. The germline V and J ends were trimmed by 1 base and 8 bases, with 15 bases remaining between them. The CDR3 sequence is 15 residues long. The CDR3 protein is CASSQALQGNYIQYF. CDR3 nucleotides: TGCGCCAGCAGCCAAGCCTTACAGGGTAATTACATTCAGTACTTC.

The gene calls are TRBV18 and TRBJ1-4; tentatively, D is TRBD1 (6 bases). Germline V gene data show CDR1 as KGHSH and CDR2 as LQKENI. Between the trimmed V and J ends, which lost 0 bases and 2 bases, there was a span of 10 bases. This CDR3 spans 16 amino acids. CDR3 sequence reads: CASSPPGGRTNEKLFF. The DNA for the CDR3 is TGTGCCAGCTCACCACCCGGGGGCCGGACTAATGAAAAACTGTTTTTT. Complete variable domain (other parts from reference TRBV18 and TRBJ1-4): NAGVMQNPRHLVRRRGQEARLRCSPMKGHSHVYWYRQLPEEGLKFMVYLQKENIIDESGMPKERFSAEFPKEGPSILRIQQVVRGDSAAYFCASSPPGGRTNEKLFFGSGTQLSVL.

The chain has TRBV20-1 and TRBJ2-7; 10 bases agree with TRBD1. The CDR3 totals 16 residues. Germline loops: CDR1 DFQATT, CDR2 SNEGSKA (reference sequence). Trimming cost V 3 bases and J 5 bases; bases outside gene matches: 13. The CDR3 here is CSASSSGTGDFHEQYV. In DNA form, the CDR3 reads TGCAGTGCTAGTAGTTCCGGGACAGGGGATTTCCACGAGCAGTACGTC.

This clonotype was detected a few times. V gene TRBV7-2 combines with J gene TRBJ2-7; D is ambiguous. V lost 2 bases and J 6 bases, leaving 8 bases between the germline ends. Looked up from germline, CDR1 is SGHTA and CDR2 is FQGNSA. The CDR3 contains 12 residues. CDR3 DNA: TGTGCCAGCAGCTTATCCGCAATCGAGCAGTACTTC. Its translation: CASSLSAIEQYF.

This clonotype was detected a few times. J is TRBJ2-3 and V is TRBV7-2; D could derive from TRBD1 or TRBD2 (6 bases each). The germline V gene encodes CDR1 SGHTA and CDR2 FQGNSA. This CDR3 has 15 residues. Trimming shortened V by 5 bases and J by 1 base, and 13 bases separated the two germline ends. In DNA, the CDR3 is TGTGCCAGCAGCGTACAGGGAGGAGGCACAGATACGCAGTATTTT. It translates to CASSVQGGGTDTQYF. The full variable domain, rest sourced from reference TRBV7-2 and TRBJ2-3, is GAGVSQSPSNKVTEKGKDVELRCDPISGHTALYWYRQSLGQGLEFLIYFQGNSAPDKSGLPSDRFSAERTGGSVSTLTIQRTQQEDSAVYLCASSVQGGGTDTQYFGPGTRLTVL.

V gene TRBV6-1 combines with J gene TRBJ2-1; D remains unclear. This CDR3 spans 15 amino acids. Trimming left V 7 bases short and J 0 bases short, with 13 bases between. The germline gives CDR1 MNHNS, CDR2 SASEGT. The CDR3 spells CASNPTVSSYNEQFF. Here the CDR3 DNA reads TGTGCCAGCAACCCGACGGTGAGCTCCTACAATGAGCAGTTCTTC.

This clonotype has a handful of counts. The chain recombines TRBV6-6 with TRBJ1-4, with D unresolved. Germline CDR1 is MNHNY and CDR2 is SVGAGI (reference sequence). V was pared by 8 bases and J by 8 bases, with 12 bases between. CDR3 length equals 12 residues. CDR3 residues: CASALGREKLFF. CDR3 bases: TGTGCCAGCGCGTTGGGAAGGGAAAAACTGTTTTTT.

In its sample, this clonotype was seen a few times. J is TRBJ2-5 and V is TRBV11-2; a possible D gene is TRBD1 (5 bases). The length of the CDR3 is 17 residues. V lost 3 bases and J 5 bases, leaving 22 bases between the germline ends. Germline V lookup: CDR1 SGHAT, CDR2 FQNNGV. Here the CDR3 DNA reads TGTGCCAGCAGCTTGGTCCGAGACAGTCAAGTGTGGGAGACCCAGTACTTC. Translation gives CASSLVRDSQVWETQYF.

This clonotype was observed a few times. The chain carries TRBV5-1 and TRBJ2-7, with D perhaps TRBD1 (6 bases). The CDR3 has 14 residues. Trimming left V 0 bases short and J 5 bases short, with 12 bases between. Germline CDR1 and CDR2: SGHRS and YFSETQ. For the CDR3, the DNA is TGCGCCAGCAGCTTGGTTAGCAGGGGAAACGAGCAGTACTTC. Protein product: CASSLVSRGNEQYF.

The CDR3 nucleotides are TGTGCCAGCAGTTTAGGAAGGGGAGTTTATGGCTACACCTTC. This translates into CASSLGRGVYGYTF. The chain couples TRBV12-3 or TRBV12-4 to TRBJ1-2, with D possibly being TRBD1 (5 bases). Trimming removed 1 base from V and 5 bases from J, with 11 bases in between. The CDR3 has 14 residues.

The chain carries TRBV5-1 and TRBJ2-5; the D call may be TRBD1 or TRBD2 (5 bases each). Germline V gene lookup returns CDR1 SGHRS and CDR2 YFSETQ. Trimming left V 4 bases short and J 5 bases short, with 12 bases between. CDR3 length: 13 residues. The DNA of the CDR3 is TGCGCCAGCAGCGGGTCCGGGGCGGAGACCCAGTACTTC. Its translation is CASSGSGAETQYF.

This clonotype was seen a few times. The chain uses TRBV9 and TRBJ2-7; D ambiguous. Germline V gene data show CDR1 as SGDLS and CDR2 as YYNGEE. The CDR3 runs to 15 residues. The V end lost 0 bases, the J end lost 2 bases, and 12 bases lay between the germline ends. Here the CDR3 reads CASSVGRMPTYEQYF. The CDR3, as DNA: TGTGCCAGCAGCGTAGGAAGAATGCCTACCTACGAGCAGTACTTC.

The chain employs TRBV7-2 and TRBJ2-2, with 13 nucleotides matching TRBD2. J gave up 3 bases and V 3 bases, and 1 base lay outside the gene matches. There are 16 residues in the CDR3. Per germline, CDR1 SGHTA and CDR2 FQGNSA. The CDR3 coding sequence is TGTGCCAGCAGCTTGACTAGCGGGGGGTACACCGGGGAGCTGTTTTTT. It yields the protein CASSLTSGGYTGELFF.

This clonotype has only a few counts. V is TRBV5-1 and J is TRBJ2-5; D possibly corresponds to TRBD1 (5 bases). CDR1 and CDR2 (germline): SGHRS, YFSETQ. The ends were cut back, 0 bases at V and 3 bases at J, with 12 bases in the middle. The CDR3 is made up of 15 amino acids. The CDR3 region is CASSLGSQDKETQYF. DNA of the CDR3: TGCGCCAGCAGCTTGGGTAGTCAGGACAAAGAGACCCAGTACTTC. The variable domain in full, completed from reference TRBV5-1 and TRBJ2-5, reads KAGVTQTPRYLIKTRGQQVTLSCSPISGHRSVSWYQQTPGQGLQFLFEYFSETQRNKGNFPGRFSGRQFSNSRSEMNVSTLELGDSALYLCASSLGSQDKETQYFGPGTRLLVL.

This clonotype was recorded a few times. The V and J genes are TRBV6-2 or TRBV6-3 and TRBJ2-7, with 7 bases that match TRBD2. Trimming took 4 bases from V and 3 from J; bases not matched to a gene: 9. Per the germline V gene, CDR1 is MNHEY and CDR2 is SVGEGT. The CDR3 totals 15 residues. The DNA for the CDR3 is TGTGCCAGCAGTTCCTCCCTGGGGGGGAGCTACGAGCAGTACGTC. Translation: CASSSSLGGSYEQYV.